A single sample is the source of the 8 T cell receptor beta chains below, sequenced in a study of CD8+CD57+ T cells in acquired aplastic anemia. Whoever was chosen for sequencing had shown CD8+CD57+ cell expansion by flow cytometry. Genomic DNA constituted the template upon which TCR beta VDJ and CDR3 profiling was performed. TCRdb itself ran the reads through MiXCR, one entry per CDR3 protein. The table has roughly 500,000 distinct CDR3 sequences, around 33% seen once. The sequenced sample consisted of sorted CD4+, CD8+, or CD8+CD57+ T cells (not recorded which) from PBMCs. These receptors were collected from a human donor with aplastic anemia.

This clonotype was observed once. The chain is built from TRBV19 and TRBJ1-5, with D possibly matching TRBD1 (5 bases). The germline V gene has CDR1 LNHDA and CDR2 SQIVND (reference sequence). The CDR3 totals 13 residues. The ends were cut back, 6 bases at V and 3 bases at J, with 9 bases in the middle. CDR3 in DNA: TGTGCCAGTAGGGCCGGGACCAATCAGCCCCAGCATTTT. It specifies CASRAGTNQPQHF.

This clonotype occurred a few times. This rearrangement joins TRBV19 to TRBJ1-5, with a weak D call TRBD1 (5 bases). V was cut by 0 bases and J by 6 bases, with 18 bases left in between. The CDR3 contains 17 residues. Germline values: CDR1 LNHDA, CDR2 SQIVND (reference sequence). The CDR3, as DNA: TGTGCCAGTAGTATAGATCACGGCAGGGTTGGTTCTCAGCCCCAGCATTTT. Its protein is CASSIDHGRVGSQPQHF.

DNA for the CDR3: TGCAGTGCTCCCCGCGTGGGAGAGACCCAGTACTTC. Translated, it gives CSAPRVGETQYF. The V gene is TRBV20-1, the J gene TRBJ2-5; D uncertain. Trimming stripped 5 bases from V and 4 bases from J, with 11 bases between. CDR1 is DFQATT, CDR2 SNEGSKA, per germline (reference sequence). The CDR3 totals 12 residues.

This clonotype was seen many times. The rearrangement joins TRBV7-9 to TRBJ1-3; 8 bases align to TRBD1. Losses at the gene ends were 0 bases for V and 4 bases for J; bases not matched to a gene: 2. From germline, CDR1 is SEHNR and CDR2 FQNEAQ (reference sequence). The CDR3 totals 15 residues. CDR3 sequence (DNA): TGTGCCAGCAGCTTAGCGGGGACAGGCGGAAACACCATATATTTT. The encoded protein is CASSLAGTGGNTIYF.

Of note for this clonotype: This may be a read error, as it is one base from a much larger clone. V usage is TRBV20-1 and J usage is TRBJ2-6; D gene unclear. Trimming shortened V by 5 bases and J by 1 base, and 6 bases separated the two germline ends. This CDR3 spans 13 amino acids. Germline V gives CDR1 DFQATT, CDR2 SNEGSKA (reference sequence). CDR3 DNA sequence: TGCAGTGCTTCGAATTCTGGGGCCAACGTCCTGACTTTC. Amino acid sequence: CSASNSGANVLTF.

The chain uses TRBV2 and TRBJ2-7; TRBD1 aligns across 9 bases. The CDR3 spans 14 residues. J was trimmed by 4 bases and V by 5 bases; bases with no gene match: 6. Germline V lookup: CDR1 SNHLY, CDR2 FYNNEI. CDR3 in amino acids: CASSFSDRGYEQYF. CDR3 bases: TGTGCCAGCAGTTTCTCCGACAGGGGGTACGAGCAGTACTTC.

There are a few counts of this clonotype. Given a much more abundant clone one base away, this may be a read error. The chain joins TRBV7-9 to TRBJ2-7; D unresolved. Germline values: CDR1 SEHNR, CDR2 FQNEAQ (reference sequence). The CDR3 covers 11 residues. The DNA for the CDR3 is TGTGACAGCCAGCGCTCCTACGAGCAGTACTTC. This encodes CDSQRSYEQYF.

CDR3 sequence (DNA): TGCAGTGCTAGAGGAGGACAGGGGATGTCAGCTTTCTTT. It yields the protein CSARGGQGMSAFF. The V call is TRBV20-1, the J call TRBJ1-1; 9 bases are a match to TRBD1. Losses at the gene ends were 1 base for V and 10 bases for J; bases not matched to a gene: 7. CDR3 size: 13 residues. Germline CDR1 DFQATT, CDR2 SNEGSKA (reference sequence).